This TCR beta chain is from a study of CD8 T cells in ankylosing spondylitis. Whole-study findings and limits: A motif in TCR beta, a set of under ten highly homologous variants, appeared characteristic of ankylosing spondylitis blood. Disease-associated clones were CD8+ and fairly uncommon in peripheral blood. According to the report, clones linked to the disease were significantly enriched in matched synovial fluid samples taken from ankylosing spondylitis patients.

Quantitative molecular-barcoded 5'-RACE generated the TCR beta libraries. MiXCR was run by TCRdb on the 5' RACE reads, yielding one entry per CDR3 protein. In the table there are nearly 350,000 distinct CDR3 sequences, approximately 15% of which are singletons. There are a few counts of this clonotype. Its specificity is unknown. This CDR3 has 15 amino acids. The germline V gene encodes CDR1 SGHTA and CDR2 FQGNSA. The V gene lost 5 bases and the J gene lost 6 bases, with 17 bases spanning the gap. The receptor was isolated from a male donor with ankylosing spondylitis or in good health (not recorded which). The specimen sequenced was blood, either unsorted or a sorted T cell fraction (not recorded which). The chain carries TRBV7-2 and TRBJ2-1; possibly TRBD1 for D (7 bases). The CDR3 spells CASSPGGGGSNEQFF. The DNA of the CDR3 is TGTGCCAGCAGCCCCGGAGGGGGCGGGTCCAATGAGCAGTTCTTC.